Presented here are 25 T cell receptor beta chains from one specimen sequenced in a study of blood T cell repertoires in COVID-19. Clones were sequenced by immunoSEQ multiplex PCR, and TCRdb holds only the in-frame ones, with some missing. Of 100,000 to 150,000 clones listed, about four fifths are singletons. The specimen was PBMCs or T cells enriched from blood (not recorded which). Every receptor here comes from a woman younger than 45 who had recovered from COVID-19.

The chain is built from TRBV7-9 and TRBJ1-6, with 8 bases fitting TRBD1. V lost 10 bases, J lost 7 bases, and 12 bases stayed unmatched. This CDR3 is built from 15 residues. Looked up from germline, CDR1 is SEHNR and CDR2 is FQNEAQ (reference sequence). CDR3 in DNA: TGTGCCACCCCACACACCACAGGGGGGAATTCACCCCTCCACTTT. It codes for CATPHTTGGNSPLHF.

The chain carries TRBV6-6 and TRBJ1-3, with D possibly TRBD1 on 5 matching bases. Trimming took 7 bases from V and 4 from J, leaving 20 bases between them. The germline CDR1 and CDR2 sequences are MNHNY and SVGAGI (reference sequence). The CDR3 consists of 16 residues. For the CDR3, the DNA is TGTGCCAGCAACCTGGACGGGCCGCGGGACGGAAACACCATATATTTT. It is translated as CASNLDGPRDGNTIYF.

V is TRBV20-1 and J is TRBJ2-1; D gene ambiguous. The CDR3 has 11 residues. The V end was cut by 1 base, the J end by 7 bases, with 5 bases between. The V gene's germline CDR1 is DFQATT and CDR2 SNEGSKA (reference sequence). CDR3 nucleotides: TGCAGTGCTAGAGTGCTAAATGAGCAGTTCTTC. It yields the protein CSARVLNEQFF.

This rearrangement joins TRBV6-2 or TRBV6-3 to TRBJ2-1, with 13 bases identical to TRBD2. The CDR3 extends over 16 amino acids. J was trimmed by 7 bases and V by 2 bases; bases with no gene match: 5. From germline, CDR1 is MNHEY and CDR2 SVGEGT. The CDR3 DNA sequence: TGTGCCAGCAGTTACCCGGGACTAGCGGGGAAGAATGAGCAGTTCTTC. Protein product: CASSYPGLAGKNEQFF.

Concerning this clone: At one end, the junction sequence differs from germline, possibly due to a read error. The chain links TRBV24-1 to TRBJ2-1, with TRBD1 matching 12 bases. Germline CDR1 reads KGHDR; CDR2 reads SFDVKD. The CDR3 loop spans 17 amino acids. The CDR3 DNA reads TGTGCCACCAGTGGTTTGGGACAGGGGGCTTCTTATGGTGAGCAGTTCTTC. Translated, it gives CATSGLGQGASYGEQFF.

The CDR3 reads CASSPGTPWGSYNEQFF. In DNA, the CDR3 is TGTGCCAGCAGTCCCGGGACTCCCTGGGGATCCTACAATGAGCAGTTCTTC. The rearrangement links TRBV6-2 or TRBV6-3 to TRBJ2-1, with D maybe TRBD2 (6 bases). CDR1 MNHEY and CDR2 SVGEGT come from the germline V gene. The CDR3 contains 17 residues. V was cut by 5 bases and J by 1 base, with 18 bases left in between.

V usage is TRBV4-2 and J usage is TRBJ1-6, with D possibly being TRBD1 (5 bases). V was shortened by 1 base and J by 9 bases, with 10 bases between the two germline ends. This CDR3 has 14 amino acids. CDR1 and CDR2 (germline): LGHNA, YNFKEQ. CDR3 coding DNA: TGTGCCAGCAGCCAAGCGGGGGAGGGTTCACCCCTCCACTTT. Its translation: CASSQAGEGSPLHF.

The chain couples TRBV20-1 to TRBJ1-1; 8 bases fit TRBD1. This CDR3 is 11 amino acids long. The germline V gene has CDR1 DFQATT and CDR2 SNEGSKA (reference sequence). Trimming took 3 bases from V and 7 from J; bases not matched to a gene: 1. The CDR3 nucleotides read TGCAGTGCTAGCGGACAGGGTGAAGCTTTCTTT. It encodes CSASGQGEAFF.

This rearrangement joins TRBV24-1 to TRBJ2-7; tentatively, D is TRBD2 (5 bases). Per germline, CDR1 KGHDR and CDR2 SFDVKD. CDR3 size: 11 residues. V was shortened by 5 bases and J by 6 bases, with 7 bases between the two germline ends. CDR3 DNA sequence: TGTGCCACCAGTGGAGGGCCCGAGCAGTACTTC. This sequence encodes CATSGGPEQYF.

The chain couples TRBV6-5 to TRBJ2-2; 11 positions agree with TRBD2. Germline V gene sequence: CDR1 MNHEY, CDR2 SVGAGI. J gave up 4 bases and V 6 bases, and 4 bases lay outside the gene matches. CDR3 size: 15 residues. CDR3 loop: CASRGLAEITGELFF. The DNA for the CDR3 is TGTGCCAGCAGGGGACTAGCGGAGATCACCGGGGAGCTGTTTTTT.

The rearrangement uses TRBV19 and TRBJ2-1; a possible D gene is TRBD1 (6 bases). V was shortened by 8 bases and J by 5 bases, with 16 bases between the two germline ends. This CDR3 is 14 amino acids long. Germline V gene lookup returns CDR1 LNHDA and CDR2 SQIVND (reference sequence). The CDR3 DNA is TGTGCCAGTGCGGACAGCTCCCTTCACAATGAGCAGTTCTTC. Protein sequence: CASADSSLHNEQFF.

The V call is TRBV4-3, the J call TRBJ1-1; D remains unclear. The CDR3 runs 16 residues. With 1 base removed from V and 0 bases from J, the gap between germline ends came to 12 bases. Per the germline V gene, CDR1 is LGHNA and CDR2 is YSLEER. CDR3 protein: CASSQAQVIMNTEAFF. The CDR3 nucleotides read TGCGCCAGCAGCCAAGCCCAGGTTATCATGAACACTGAAGCTTTCTTT.

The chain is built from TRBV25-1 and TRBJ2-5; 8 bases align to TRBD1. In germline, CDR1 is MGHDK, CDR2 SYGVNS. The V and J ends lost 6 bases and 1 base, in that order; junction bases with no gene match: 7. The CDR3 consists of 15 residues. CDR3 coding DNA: TGTGCCAGCAGAGGAGGAGACAGGGGCCAAGAGACCCAGTACTTC. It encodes CASRGGDRGQETQYF. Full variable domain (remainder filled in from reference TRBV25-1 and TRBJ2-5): EADIYQTPRYLVIGTGKKITLECSQTMGHDKMYWYQQDPGMELHLIHYSYGVNSTEKGDLSSESTVSRIRTEHFPLTLESARPSHTSQYLCASRGGDRGQETQYFGPGTRLLVL.

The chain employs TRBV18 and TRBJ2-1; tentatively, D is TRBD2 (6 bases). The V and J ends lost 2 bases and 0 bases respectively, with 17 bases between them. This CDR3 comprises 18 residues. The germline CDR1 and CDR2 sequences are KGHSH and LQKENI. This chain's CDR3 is CASSPSGSGISSYNEQFF. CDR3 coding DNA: TGTGCCAGCTCACCATCTGGTAGCGGAATAAGCTCCTACAATGAGCAGTTCTTC.

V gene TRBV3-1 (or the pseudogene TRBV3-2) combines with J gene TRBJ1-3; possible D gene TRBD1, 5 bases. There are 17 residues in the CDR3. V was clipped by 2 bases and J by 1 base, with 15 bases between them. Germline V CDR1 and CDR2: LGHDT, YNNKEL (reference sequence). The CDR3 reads CASSQNHFDSSGNTIYF. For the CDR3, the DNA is TGTGCCAGCAGCCAAAACCACTTCGACAGTTCTGGAAACACCATATATTTT.

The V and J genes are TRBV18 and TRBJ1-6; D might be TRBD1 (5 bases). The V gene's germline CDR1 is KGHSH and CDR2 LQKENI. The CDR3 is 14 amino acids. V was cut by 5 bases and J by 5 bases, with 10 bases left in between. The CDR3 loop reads CASSGRQNNSPLHF. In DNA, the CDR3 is TGTGCCAGCTCAGGAAGACAGAATAATTCACCCCTCCACTTT.

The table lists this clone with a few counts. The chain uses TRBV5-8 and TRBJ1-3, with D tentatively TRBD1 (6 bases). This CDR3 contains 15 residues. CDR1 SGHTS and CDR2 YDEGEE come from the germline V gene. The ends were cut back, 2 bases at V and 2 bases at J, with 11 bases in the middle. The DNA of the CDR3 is TGTGCCAGCAGCTTACAGGGAACGCCTGGAAACACCATATATTTT. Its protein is CASSLQGTPGNTIYF.

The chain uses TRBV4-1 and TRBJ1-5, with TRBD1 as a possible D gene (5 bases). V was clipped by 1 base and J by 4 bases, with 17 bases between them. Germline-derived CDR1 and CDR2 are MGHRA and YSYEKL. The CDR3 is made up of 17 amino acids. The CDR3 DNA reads TGCGCCAGCAGCCAAGGGTCCGCCAGGGCACGAAATCAGCCCCAGCATTTT. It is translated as CASSQGSARARNQPQHF.

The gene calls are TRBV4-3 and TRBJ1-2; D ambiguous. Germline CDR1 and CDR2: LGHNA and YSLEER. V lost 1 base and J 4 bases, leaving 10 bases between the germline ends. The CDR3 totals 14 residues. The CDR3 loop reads CASSQGIEPYGYTF. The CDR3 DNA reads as TGCGCCAGCAGCCAAGGAATAGAACCCTATGGCTACACCTTC.

The CDR3 reads CASSAPGRGTEAFF. As DNA, the CDR3 is TGCGCCAGCAGCGCTCCGGGTAGGGGCACTGAAGCTTTCTTT. The chain links TRBV5-1 to TRBJ1-1, with D possibly matching TRBD1 (5 bases). Germline CDR1 SGHRS, CDR2 YFSETQ. This CDR3 comprises 14 residues. The V and J ends lost 4 bases and 4 bases respectively, with 14 bases between them.

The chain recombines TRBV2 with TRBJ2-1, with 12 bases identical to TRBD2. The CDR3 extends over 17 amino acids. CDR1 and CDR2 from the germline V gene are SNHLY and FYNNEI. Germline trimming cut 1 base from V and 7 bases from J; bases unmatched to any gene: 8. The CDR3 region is CASSEDLTSGSRNEQFF. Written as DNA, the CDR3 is TGTGCCAGCAGTGAAGACCTGACTAGCGGGAGTAGGAATGAGCAGTTCTTC.

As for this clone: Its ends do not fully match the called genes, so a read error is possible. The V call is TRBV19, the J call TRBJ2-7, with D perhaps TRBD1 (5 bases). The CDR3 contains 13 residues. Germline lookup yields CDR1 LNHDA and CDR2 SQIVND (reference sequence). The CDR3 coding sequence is TGTGCCAGTAGTCTAGAACAGGCCTACGAGCAGTACTTC. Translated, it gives CASSLEQAYEQYF.

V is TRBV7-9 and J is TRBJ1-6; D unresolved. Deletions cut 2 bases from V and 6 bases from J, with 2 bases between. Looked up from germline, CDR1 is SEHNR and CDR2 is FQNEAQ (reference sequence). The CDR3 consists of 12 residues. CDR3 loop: CASSLLNSPLHF. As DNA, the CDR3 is TGTGCCAGCAGCTTACTTAATTCACCCCTCCACTTT.

CDR3 sequence (DNA): TGTGCCAGCAGCTTGCGGGGAAGCACAGATACGCAGTATTTT. It is translated as CASSLRGSTDTQYF. J is TRBJ2-3 and V is TRBV7-9, with D possibly matching TRBD2 (6 bases). The length of the CDR3 is 14 residues. CDR1 and CDR2 (germline): SEHNR, FQNEAQ (reference sequence). V was shortened by 3 bases and J by 0 bases, with 7 bases between the two germline ends.

For the CDR3, the DNA is TGTGCCAGCAGCCAACCCGGACAGCTAGCCTACGAGCAGTACTTC. Translated: CASSQPGQLAYEQYF. This chain links TRBV3-1 (or the pseudogene TRBV3-2) with TRBJ2-7, with D tentatively TRBD1 (6 bases). Germline V lookup: CDR1 LGHDT, CDR2 YNNKEL (reference sequence). The CDR3 runs 15 residues. The ends were cut back, 2 bases at V and 2 bases at J, with 13 bases in the middle.